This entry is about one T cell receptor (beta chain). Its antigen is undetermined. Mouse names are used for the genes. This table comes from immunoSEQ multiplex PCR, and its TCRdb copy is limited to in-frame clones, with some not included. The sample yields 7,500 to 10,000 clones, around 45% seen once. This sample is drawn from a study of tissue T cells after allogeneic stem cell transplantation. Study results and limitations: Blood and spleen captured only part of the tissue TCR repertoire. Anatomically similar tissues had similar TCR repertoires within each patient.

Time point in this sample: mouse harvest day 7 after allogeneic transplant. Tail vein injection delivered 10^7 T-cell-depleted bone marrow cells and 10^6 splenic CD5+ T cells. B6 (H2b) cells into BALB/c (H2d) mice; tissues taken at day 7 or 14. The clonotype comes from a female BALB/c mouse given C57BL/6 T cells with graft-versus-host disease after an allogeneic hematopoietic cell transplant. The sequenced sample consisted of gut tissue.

The sequenced part of the CDR3 DNA is TGTGCCTGGAGTCTAAAGGGCGCCGGGAACACCGGGCAGCTCTAC. The encoded protein is CAWSLKGAGNTGQLY. The entire CDR3 is CAWSLKGAGNTGQLYF. The chain employs TRBV31 and TRBJ2-2, with D uncertain. The read is 1 residue too short to cover the CDR3 end, so that end is filled in from the germline J gene. The length of the CDR3 is 16 residues. Germline V lookup: CDR1 GKSSPN, CDR2 SITVG. V lost 0 bases to trimming and J lost 2 bases, with 13 bases between them.